These 8 T cell receptor beta chains were all obtained from the same sample, sequenced in a study of PD-1 blockade in classical Hodgkin lymphoma. Assay used: immunoSEQ multiplex PCR; TCRdb lists only in-frame clones, some missing. Here the sample spans some 4,000 clones, about three fifths being singletons. Every patient had relapsed following autologous stem cell transplantation, and cohorts differed in brentuximab vedotin exposure. Sequencing used peripheral blood mononuclear cells (PBMCs), obtained before the second cycle of nivolumab. These receptors were collected from a human donor with classical Hodgkin lymphoma.

This sequence joins TRBV5-4 and TRBJ2-4, with D hard to call. The V end lost 3 bases, the J end lost 5 bases, and 12 bases lay between the germline ends. CDR3 length: 14 residues. Looked up from germline, CDR1 is SGHNT and CDR2 is YYREEE (reference sequence). CDR3 residues: CASSSPPDQNIQYF. The DNA of the CDR3 is TGTGCCAGCAGCTCACCGCCGGACCAAAACATTCAGTACTTC.

CDR3 nucleotide sequence: TGTGCCTGGAGTGGAACAACCGGGGAGCTGTTTTTT. Protein sequence: CAWSGTTGELFF. The chain uses TRBV30 and TRBJ2-2; no firm D call. CDR3 length: 12 residues. Trimming left V 1 base short and J 5 bases short, with 5 bases between. CDR1 GTSNPN and CDR2 SVGIG come from the germline V gene (reference sequence). Together with reference TRBV30 and TRBJ2-2, the CDR3 gives the full variable domain: SQTIHQWPATLVQPVGSPLSLECTVEGTSNPNLYWYRQAAGRGLQLLFYSVGIGQISSEVPQNLSASRPQDRQFILSSKKLLLSDSGFYLCAWSGTTGELFFGEGSRLTVL.

The rearrangement links TRBV2 to TRBJ2-7; D ambiguous. The V end lost 5 bases, the J end lost 7 bases, and 9 bases lay between the germline ends. Germline lookup yields CDR1 SNHLY and CDR2 FYNNEI. The CDR3 covers 11 residues. CDR3 in DNA: TGTGCCAGCAGTCTCACCTGGGAGCAGTACTTC. Its protein is CASSLTWEQYF.

The rearrangement uses TRBV6-1 and TRBJ2-2; 9 positions agree with TRBD1. The V and J ends lost 4 bases and 3 bases, in that order; junction bases with no gene match: 3. Germline assignment: CDR1 MNHNS and CDR2 SASEGT. This CDR3 contains 15 residues. This chain's CDR3 is CASSARTGDTGELFF. CDR3 DNA: TGTGCCAGCAGTGCGAGGACAGGGGACACCGGGGAGCTGTTTTTT.

The chain's CDR3 is CASSYQRNREQYF. For the CDR3, the DNA is TGTGCCAGCAGTTACCAGCGGAACCGCGAGCAGTACTTC. The genes are TRBV6-5 and TRBJ2-7, with TRBD2 as a possible D gene (5 bases). The germline V gene has CDR1 MNHEY and CDR2 SVGAGI. The CDR3 totals 13 residues. V gave up 2 bases and J gave up 6 bases, with 11 bases separating them.

The chain carries TRBV7-2 and TRBJ1-1, with 8 bases lining up with TRBD1. V was pared by 6 bases and J by 1 base, with 7 bases of the junction left unmatched. The CDR3 runs 15 residues. CDR1 is SGHTA, CDR2 FQGNSA, per germline. The CDR3 bases are TGTGCCAGCAGTTACCCCGGGACAGGGAACACTGAAGCTTTCTTT. Translating it yields CASSYPGTGNTEAFF.

The chain recombines TRBV5-4 with TRBJ2-1; TRBD2 matches 7 bases. The CDR3 length is 17 residues. Germline CDR1 reads SGHNT; CDR2 reads YYREEE (reference sequence). Germline trimming cut 4 bases from V and 4 bases from J; bases unmatched to any gene: 14. Here the CDR3 DNA reads TGTGCCAGCAGCATCTTAAAGACTAGAGCGGGGTACAATGAGCAGTTCTTC. Translation gives CASSILKTRAGYNEQFF.

The chain couples TRBV6-6 to TRBJ1-2, with TRBD1 matching over 10 bases. The junction had 7 bases not matched to a gene; V was cut back by 6 bases and J by 6 bases. Germline V gene lookup returns CDR1 MNHNY and CDR2 SVGAGI (reference sequence). The CDR3 has 14 amino acids. For the CDR3, the DNA is TGTGCCAGCAGCCAAGTGACAGGGGGCGATGGCTACACCTTC. Protein product: CASSQVTGGDGYTF.